This T cell receptor (beta chain) was captured by sequencing in a study of Ad26.COV2.S vaccination and SARS-CoV-2 variants. Regarding the study as a whole: Overall T cell responses may have been underestimated by the analyses of TCR breadth and depth.

Sample treatment: about 20 received Ad26.COV2.S at low or high dose, single or two shots; five or six received placebo; per-sample allocation not given. Day 63 after the first vaccine or placebo injection was the time point for sampling. Boston provided a donor who was an adult aged 18-55 years. This clone was found a few times. No antigen is known for it. Profiled with immunoSEQ multiplex PCR; TCRdb holds only in-frame clones, not every one. This sample carries about 370,000 clones, less than 90% of them seen once, and the ten largest clones take under 4%. Germline loops: CDR1 LGHNA, CDR2 YSLEER. V was cut by 3 bases and J by 2 bases, with 8 bases left in between. There are 15 residues in the CDR3.

The J gene is TRBJ1-6, the V gene TRBV4-3; D remains unclear. The clonotype originates from a person aged 18-60 years who received the Ad26.COV2.S COVID-19 vaccine or a placebo. Sequenced here: peripheral blood, sampled in a trial of Ad26.COV2.S vaccine versus placebo. The DNA for the CDR3 is TGCGCCAGCAGCCAGGAGGACGCCTATAATTCACCCCTCCACTTT. It codes for CASSQEDAYNSPLHF.